The 20 T cell receptor beta chains below were found in one sample sequenced in a study of spatial heterogeneity in lung cancer. Whole-study findings and limits: Counts of expanded intratumoral alpha and beta TCRs tracked tumor mutation counts.

The time point: sample taken at primary tumor resection. Their antigens remain unidentified. TCRdb reanalysed the 5' RACE reads using MiXCR and keeps one entry per CDR3 protein. The table has about 10,000 distinct CDR3 sequences, around 6% seen once. Sequencing used lung tumor tissue, obtained at surgery. The source of these receptors is a male donor with early-stage non-small cell lung cancer.

This clonotype was counted at least ten times. This beta chain came through as a stray read in a library set up for alpha chains, and its size says little. The chain employs TRBV6-1 and TRBJ1-5; no definite D call. Germline lookup yields CDR1 MNHNS and CDR2 SASEGT. The CDR3 has 14 residues. V was clipped by 3 bases and J by 5 bases, with 11 bases between them. The CDR3 DNA follows: TGTGCCAGCAGTGAGAAGGGTACTGATCAGCCCCAGCATTTT. Translated: CASSEKGTDQPQHF.

This clonotype is labeled medium-sized (0.01 to 0.1%). This beta chain is off target for a library built for alpha chains, so its abundance means little. The chain recombines TRBV19 with TRBJ2-2; D call uncertain. Germline CDR1 is LNHDA and CDR2 is SQIVND (reference sequence). There are 13 residues in the CDR3. V lost 2 bases, J lost 7 bases, and 8 bases lay in between. The CDR3 nucleotides read TGTGCCAGTAGTATAAGTGTGTACGGGGAGCTGTTTTTT. As protein: CASSISVYGELFF.

This clonotype was detected many times. The library was built for alpha chains, so this beta chain is an off-target read and its size means little. The chain couples TRBV27 to TRBJ1-1; D call uncertain. Germline lookup yields CDR1 MNHEY and CDR2 SMNVEV (reference sequence). V shed 5 bases and J shed 0 bases, with 7 bases lying between them. The CDR3 consists of 13 residues. CDR3 sequence reads: CASSGPMNTEAFF. The CDR3 DNA sequence: TGTGCCAGCAGTGGGCCGATGAACACTGAAGCTTTCTTT.

This clonotype showed up many times. This beta chain lies outside the target of a library built for alpha chains; its clone size means little. The chain carries TRBV9 and TRBJ2-2; D possibly corresponds to TRBD2 (6 bases). The CDR3 is 15 residues long. Looked up from germline, CDR1 is SGDLS and CDR2 is YYNGEE. Between the trimmed V and J ends, which lost 4 bases and 5 bases, there was a span of 15 bases. CDR3 sequence reads: CASSLTGSGTGELFF. CDR3 bases: TGTGCCAGCAGCCTAACCGGGAGTGGGACCGGGGAGCTGTTTTTT.

Regarding this clonotype: Little can be read into the size of this beta chain, an off-target read in a library designed for alpha chains. The chain recombines TRBV30 with TRBJ2-7; D uncertain. This CDR3 is 12 amino acids long. CDR1 and CDR2 (germline): GTSNPN, SVGIG (reference sequence). Trimming removed 1 base at V and 6 bases at J, with 10 bases between. For the CDR3, the DNA is TGTGCCTGGAGTGAGGGATCGGCCGAGCAGTACTTC. This translates into CAWSEGSAEQYF.

This clonotype appeared many times. A library prepared for alpha chains yielded this beta chain as an off-target read; its size is of little meaning. This chain links TRBV3-1 with TRBJ2-7; D possibly corresponds to TRBD1 (6 bases). Trimming stripped 4 bases from V and 2 bases from J, with 15 bases between. Germline CDR1 LGHDT, CDR2 YNNKEL (reference sequence). The CDR3 has 15 amino acids. The CDR3 nucleotides read TGTGCCAGCAGCCCCCGGACAGCTGAGCCCTACGAGCAGTACTTC. This translates into CASSPRTAEPYEQYF.

This clonotype was recorded many times. This beta chain appears as a stray read in a library generated for alpha chains; its size is not informative. The chain recombines TRBV3-1 with TRBJ1-6; 9 nucleotides match TRBD1. Per germline, CDR1 LGHDT and CDR2 YNNKEL (reference sequence). Unmatched junction bases numbered 6, after V lost 3 bases and J lost 0 bases. The CDR3 is made up of 18 amino acids. CDR3 sequence reads: CASSHPTGGDSYNSPLHF. CDR3 in DNA: TGTGCCAGCAGCCACCCGACAGGGGGGGACTCCTATAATTCACCCCTCCACTTT. The variable domain in full, with the rest retrieved from reference TRBV3-1 and TRBJ1-6, is DTAVSQTPKYLVTQMGNDKSIKCEQNLGHDTMYWYKQDSKKFLKIMFSYNNKELIINETVPNRFSPKSPDKAHLNLHINSLELGDSAVYFCASSHPTGGDSYNSPLHFGNGTRLTVT.

By share of the sample, this clonotype is medium-sized. For a library built for alpha chains, this beta chain is a stray read; little rests on its size. In nucleotides, the CDR3 is TGCAGTGCTAGTGTGGGAATTGCAGATACGCAGTATTTT. Protein: CSASVGIADTQYF. The rearrangement uses TRBV20-1 and TRBJ2-3; D unclear. Germline values: CDR1 DFQATT, CDR2 SNEGSKA (reference sequence). The ends were cut back, 3 bases at V and 4 bases at J, with 11 bases in the middle. There are 13 residues in the CDR3.

This clonotype was seen many times. Little can be read into the size of this beta chain, an off-target read in a library designed for alpha chains. The V gene is TRBV6-1, the J gene TRBJ1-5; TRBD1 matches at 8 bases. Germline loops: CDR1 MNHNS, CDR2 SASEGT. CDR3 length: 14 amino acids. V was clipped by 5 bases and J by 6 bases; unmatched bases: 6. CDR3 DNA sequence: TGTGCCAGCAGTATTACACAGGGGGGTCAGCCCCAGCATTTT. This codes for CASSITQGGQPQHF.

A word on this clonotype: This beta chain slipped into a library made for alpha chains as a stray read, so its size is not meaningful. The genes are TRBV5-4 and TRBJ1-2; D is ambiguous. The CDR3 sequence is 12 residues long. V lost 7 bases and J 3 bases, leaving 10 bases between the germline ends. CDR1 is SGHNT and CDR2 is YYREEE in the germline V gene (reference sequence). CDR3 sequence (DNA): TGTGCCAGCGCTACAGCGGACTATGGCTACACCTTC. It yields the protein CASATADYGYTF.

This clonotype was counted ten times or more. Found in a library prepared for alpha chains, this beta chain is an off-target read, and its abundance has little meaning. V gene TRBV7-8 combines with J gene TRBJ2-7; 7 nucleotides line up with TRBD2. The CDR3 spans 13 residues. CDR1 is SGHVS and CDR2 is FQNEAQ in the germline V gene. V shed 7 bases and J 2 bases; nucleotides not matched to a gene: 5. CDR3 region: CASNRGGAYEQYF. CDR3 bases: TGTGCCAGCAACCGGGGAGGGGCCTACGAGCAGTACTTC.

This clonotype was found a few times. This beta chain lies outside the target of a library built for alpha chains; its clone size means little. V gene TRBV9 combines with J gene TRBJ2-1; no firm D call. Germline V gene sequence: CDR1 SGDLS, CDR2 YYNGEE. The V end lost 0 bases, the J end lost 8 bases, and 15 bases lay between the germline ends. The CDR3 has 15 amino acids. This CDR3 reads CASSVEGWQQDEQFF. The CDR3 region has the DNA TGTGCCAGCAGCGTAGAAGGCTGGCAGCAGGATGAGCAGTTCTTC.

This clonotype was counted many times. This beta chain slipped into a library made for alpha chains as a stray read, so its size is not meaningful. DNA for the CDR3: TGTGCCAGCAGCGTAGAGGACGCGGGGTACGGGGAGCTGTTTTTT. This translates into CASSVEDAGYGELFF. The V and J genes are TRBV9 and TRBJ2-2, with a weak D call TRBD2 (6 bases). The V end lost 0 bases, the J end lost 7 bases, and 13 bases lay between the germline ends. The germline gives CDR1 SGDLS, CDR2 YYNGEE. This CDR3 has 15 amino acids. Full variable domain (rest looked up from reference TRBV9 and TRBJ2-2): DSGVTQTPKHLITATGQRVTLRCSPRSGDLSVYWYQQSLDQGLQFLIQYYNGEERAKGNILERFSAQQFPDLHSELNLSSLELGDSALYFCASSVEDAGYGELFFGEGSRLTVL.

Regarding this clonotype: This beta chain is off target for a library built for alpha chains, so its abundance means little. The chain carries TRBV5-1 and TRBJ1-1; D remains unclear. Germline V CDR1 and CDR2: SGHRS, YFSETQ. This CDR3 comprises 15 residues. V lost 1 base, J lost 1 base, and 11 bases lay in between. The CDR3 DNA sequence: TGCGCCAGCAGCTTGCCAGTGGGTGGGAACACTGAAGCTTTCTTT. It codes for CASSLPVGGNTEAFF.

In its sample, this clonotype ranks as medium-sized. The library was prepared for alpha chains; this beta chain is a stray read, so its frequency means little. V and J are TRBV28 and TRBJ2-1, with 14 nucleotides matching TRBD2. Germline V gene sequence: CDR1 MDHEN, CDR2 SYDVKM. The V and J ends lost 0 bases and 5 bases, in that order; junction bases with no gene match: 9. There are 19 residues in the CDR3. The CDR3 sequence: CASSLWGLAGVQRHNEQFF. In DNA form, the CDR3 reads TGTGCCAGCAGTTTATGGGGACTAGCGGGAGTCCAGCGCCACAATGAGCAGTTCTTC.

This clonotype was observed many times. This beta chain turned up in a library designed for alpha chains; as an off-target read, its abundance says little. This chain uses TRBV12-3 or TRBV12-4 with TRBJ1-2; the D gene is possibly TRBD1 (5 bases). V shed 7 bases and J shed 4 bases, with 16 bases lying between them. CDR3 length: 14 residues. The CDR3 sequence: CASTGRGPLYGYTF. Here the CDR3 DNA reads TGTGCCAGCACCGGGCGGGGACCTCTCTATGGCTACACCTTC.

At least ten counts were recorded for this clonotype. This beta chain is an unintended read in a library built for alpha chains; its size means little. The chain links TRBV20-1 to TRBJ1-6; no definite D call. This CDR3 comprises 13 residues. Trimming removed 3 bases at V and 10 bases at J, with 13 bases between. Germline V gene lookup returns CDR1 DFQATT and CDR2 SNEGSKA (reference sequence). The DNA for the CDR3 is TGCAGTGCTAGTCTGCGGCCGGGGTCACCCCTCCACTTT. Amino acids: CSASLRPGSPLHF.

This clonotype was seen many times. This beta chain lies outside the target of a library built for alpha chains; its clone size means little. The genes are TRBV18 and TRBJ2-2; D not resolved. Germline loops: CDR1 KGHSH, CDR2 LQKENI. Trimming shortened V by 3 bases and J by 6 bases, and 20 bases separated the two germline ends. CDR3 length: 17 residues. The CDR3 region has the DNA TGTGCCAGCTCACCTCTTACTTGGAACATAGGTCCCGGGGAGCTGTTTTTT. Amino acid sequence: CASSPLTWNIGPGELFF.

This clonotype occurred many times. Since it is a stray read in a library aimed at alpha chains, this beta chain has a size that is not meaningful. The chain joins TRBV20-1 to TRBJ2-1; TRBD2 matches at 7 bases. Germline V gene data show CDR1 as DFQATT and CDR2 as SNEGSKA (reference sequence). This CDR3 is built from 12 residues. The junction had 4 bases not matched to a gene; V was cut back by 8 bases and J by 3 bases. The CDR3 DNA reads TGCAGTCCGGGACTACTCTACAATGAGCAGTTCTTC. This translates into CSPGLLYNEQFF.

This clonotype has at least ten counts. The library was designed around alpha chains, so this beta chain is a stray read whose abundance carries little weight. The chain links TRBV6-6 to TRBJ1-6; no definite D call. Germline assignment: CDR1 MNHNY and CDR2 SVGAGI (reference sequence). The ends were cut back, 10 bases at V and 6 bases at J, with 10 bases in the middle. This CDR3 has 12 amino acids. CDR3 bases: TGTGCCACCTGGACGGGTAATTCACCCCTCCACTTT. Amino acid sequence: CATWTGNSPLHF.